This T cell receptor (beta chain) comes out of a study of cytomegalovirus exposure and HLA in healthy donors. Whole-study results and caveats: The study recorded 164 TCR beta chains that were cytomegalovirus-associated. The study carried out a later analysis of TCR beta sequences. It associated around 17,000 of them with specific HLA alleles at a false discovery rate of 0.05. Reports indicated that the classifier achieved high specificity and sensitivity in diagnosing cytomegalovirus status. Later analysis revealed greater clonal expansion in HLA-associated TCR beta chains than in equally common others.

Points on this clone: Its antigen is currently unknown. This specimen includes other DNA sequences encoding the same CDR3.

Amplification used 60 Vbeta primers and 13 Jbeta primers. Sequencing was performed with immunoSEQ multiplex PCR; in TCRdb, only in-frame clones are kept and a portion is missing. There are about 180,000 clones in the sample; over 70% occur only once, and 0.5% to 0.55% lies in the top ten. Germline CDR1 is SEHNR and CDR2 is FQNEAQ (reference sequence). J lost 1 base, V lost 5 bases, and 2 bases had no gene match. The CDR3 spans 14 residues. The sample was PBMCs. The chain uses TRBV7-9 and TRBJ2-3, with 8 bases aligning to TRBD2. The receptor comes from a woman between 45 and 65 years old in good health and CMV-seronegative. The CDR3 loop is CASSLSGGTDTQYF. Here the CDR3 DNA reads TGTGCCAGCAGCCTTAGCGGGGGCACAGATACGCAGTATTTT.